The 3 T cell receptor beta chains below come from one sample, sequenced in a study of early T cells in non-severe SARS-CoV-2 infection (dated by TCRdb to the early 2020s). The protocol used for the library was 5' RACE. The sequencing machine was a NextSeq 500. TCRdb reprocessing: public reads trimmed at Q25 with fastp, clones called with MiXCR, in-frame beta chains kept. Each entry is one CDR3 protein sequence, shown with its most common DNA and genes. The sample table records under 85,000 distinct CDR3 sequences; roughly 13% of these occur just once. The ten largest account for around 4.8% of the sample. Source material: whole blood. The source of these receptors is an adult who was a healthcare worker with PCR-confirmed SARS-CoV-2 infection or an uninfected control (not recorded which).

This clonotype was detected ten times or more. The rearrangement links TRBV12-3 or TRBV12-4 to TRBJ2-3; D is unresolved. Trimming removed 2 bases from V and 3 bases from J, with 9 bases in between. The CDR3 sequence is 14 residues long. DNA of the CDR3: TGTGCCAGCAGTTTAATGCGTTTGACAGATACGCAGTATTTT. Its protein is CASSLMRLTDTQYF.

The genes are TRBV14 and TRBJ2-1; D remains ambiguous. Trimming shortened V by 1 base and J by 7 bases, and 11 bases separated the two germline ends. Per germline, CDR1 SGHDN and CDR2 FVKESK. The CDR3 is made up of 14 amino acids. CDR3 coding DNA: TGTGCCAGCAGCCAAGGAGGCCCCGGGAATGAGCAGTTCTTC. This gives the protein CASSQGGPGNEQFF.

This clonotype came up a few times. This chain uses TRBV4-2 with TRBJ1-1; D is perhaps TRBD1 (6 bases). The CDR3 covers 13 residues. V lost 0 bases and J 9 bases, leaving 11 bases between the germline ends. Germline CDR1 and CDR2: LGHNA and YNFKEQ. Here the CDR3 DNA reads TGTGCCAGCAGCCAAGATAAGGGGGGAAAAGCTTTCTTT. This gives the protein CASSQDKGGKAFF.